This entry describes one TCR beta chain. This entry belongs to a study of T cells in Graves' hyperthyroidism and ophthalmopathy. This CDR3 has 14 amino acids. Germline trimming cut 6 bases from V and 7 bases from J; bases unmatched to any gene: 9. CDR1 and CDR2 from the germline V gene are SNHLY and FYNNEI. RNA transcripts served as the template for amplifying TCR beta CDR3 regions. During a first-round RT-PCR of the TCR CDR3, the HTBI primer set was used. A single record per CDR3 protein comes from TCRdb applying MiXCR to the multiplex PCR reads. The table has a few hundred thousand distinct CDR3 sequences, roughly 20% seen once. Researchers barred patients who had uncontrolled infection, other autoimmune disease, pregnancy or lactation. Out of roughly 10 ml of fresh peripheral blood came the PBMCs.

The receptor was derived from a man between 18 and 35 years old with Graves' ophthalmopathy. The chain couples TRBV2 to TRBJ2-1; the match to TRBD2 covers 7 bases. Sequenced sample: blood. DNA of the CDR3: TGTGCCAGCAGCCCGGGACCAGCGGGGAATGAGCAGTTCTTC. It codes for CASSPGPAGNEQFF.